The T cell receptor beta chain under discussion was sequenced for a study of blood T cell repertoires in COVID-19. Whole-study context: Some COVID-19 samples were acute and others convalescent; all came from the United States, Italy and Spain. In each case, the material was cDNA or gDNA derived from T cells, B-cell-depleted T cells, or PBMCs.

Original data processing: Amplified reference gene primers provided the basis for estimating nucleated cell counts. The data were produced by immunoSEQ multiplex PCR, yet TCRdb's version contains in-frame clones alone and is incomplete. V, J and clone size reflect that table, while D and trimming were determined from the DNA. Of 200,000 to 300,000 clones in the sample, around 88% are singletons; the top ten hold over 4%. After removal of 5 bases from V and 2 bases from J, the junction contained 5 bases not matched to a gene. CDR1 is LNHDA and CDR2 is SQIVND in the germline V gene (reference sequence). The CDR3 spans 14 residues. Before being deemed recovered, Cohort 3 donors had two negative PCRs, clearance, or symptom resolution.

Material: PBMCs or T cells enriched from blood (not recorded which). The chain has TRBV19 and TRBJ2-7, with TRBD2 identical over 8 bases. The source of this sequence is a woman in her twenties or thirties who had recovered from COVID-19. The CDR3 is CASSPTSVTYEQYF. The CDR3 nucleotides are TGTGCCAGTAGTCCGACTAGCGTTACCTACGAGCAGTACTTC.